A selection of T cell receptor beta chains follows, all from one sample in a study of shared clonotypes between healthy human individuals. Sequencing used immunoSEQ multiplex PCR; TCRdb keeps in-frame clones, though not all of them. Of roughly 380,000 clones listed, approximately 97% are singletons. The material sequenced was memory CD8+ T cells sorted from blood. Every receptor here comes from a man younger than 45 in good health. Each CDR3 is given with its conserved first and last residue. The D gene is left open where the match is weak. Expanded clones are given a class, and other clones once, few, many or no size at all.

V	D	size	J	CDR3	DNA
TRBV5-3	-	-	TRBJ2-7	CARSLQGIDYEQYF	TGTGCCAGAAGCTTGCAGGGAATTGACTACGAGCAGTACTTC
TRBV7-8	-	-	TRBJ1-4	CASSLDPRPDEKLFF	TGTGCCAGCAGCTTAGATCCGAGGCCGGATGAAAAACTGTTTTTT
TRBV7-9	TRBD2	-	TRBJ2-1	CASSLVAGAYPYNEQFF	TGTGCCAGCAGCTTAGTCGCGGGAGCATACCCCTACAATGAGCAGTTCTTC
TRBV9	TRBD2	-	TRBJ2-2	CASSVGLAGLGGELFF	TGTGCCAGCAGCGTGGGACTAGCGGGTTTGGGCGGGGAGCTGTTTTTT
TRBV7-6	-	-	TRBJ2-7	CASSLEVTGEQYF	TGTGCCAGCAGCTTAGAGGTCACTGGCGAGCAGTACTTC
TRBV10-3	-	once	TRBJ2-3	CAIRDGTDTQYF	TGTGCCATCCGGGACGGCACAGATACGCAGTATTTT
TRBV27	TRBD1	-	TRBJ2-7	CASSLSPGQFYEQYF	TGTGCCAGCAGTTTATCGCCGGGACAGTTTTACGAGCAGTACTTC
TRBV5-6	TRBD2	-	TRBJ2-2	CASSWGLVTNTGELFF	TGTGCCAGCAGCTGGGGACTAGTGACGAACACCGGGGAGCTGTTTTTT
TRBV9	-	-	TRBJ2-3	CASSVAPSEDTQYF	TGTGCCAGCAGCGTAGCCCCCTCCGAGGATACGCAGTATTTT
TRBV20-1	-	-	TRBJ2-7	CSARYGAEQYF	TGCAGTGCTAGATACGGGGCCGAGCAGTACTTC
TRBV28	-	-	TRBJ2-2	CASSMPLALHTGELFF	TGTGCCAGCAGTATGCCTCTAGCGTTGCACACCGGGGAGCTGTTTTTT
TRBV6-1	TRBD1	-	TRBJ1-2	CASSEGTGTGGRRDGYTF	TGTGCCAGCAGTGAAGGGACCGGGACAGGGGGCCGCCGGGATGGCTACACCTTC
TRBV2	TRBD1	-	TRBJ1-5	CASSEDRGGNQPQHF	TGTGCCAGCAGTGAAGACAGGGGAGGCAATCAGCCCCAGCATTTT
TRBV10-3	-	-	TRBJ2-3	CAISDQKSTDTQYF	TGTGCCATCAGTGACCAAAAAAGCACAGATACGCAGTATTTT
TRBV2	TRBD2	-	TRBJ2-2	CASSGPKKGGAGELFF	TGTGCCAGCAGTGGCCCGAAGAAGGGAGGGGCCGGGGAGCTGTTTTTT
TRBV29-1	-	-	TRBJ2-4	CSVELMGFGKNIQYF	TGCAGCGTTGAATTAATGGGATTCGGGAAAAACATTCAGTACTTC
TRBV30	TRBD2	-	TRBJ2-1	CAWTSGRDNEQFF	TGTGCCTGGACTAGCGGGAGGGACAATGAGCAGTTCTTC
TRBV6-5	TRBD1	-	TRBJ1-1	CASSPGTGISTEAFF	TGTGCCAGCAGCCCCGGGACAGGGATCTCCACTGAAGCTTTCTTT
TRBV6-5	TRBD2	-	TRBJ2-7	CASSPTGTSAYEQYF	TGTGCCAGCAGTCCAACGGGTACTAGCGCCTACGAGCAGTACTTC
TRBV5-6	-	-	TRBJ1-4	CASSLGHEKLFF	TGTGCCAGCAGCTTGGGACATGAAAAACTGTTTTTT
TRBV11-2	-	-	TRBJ2-2	CASSLAQGTGELFF	TGTGCCAGCAGCTTAGCACAGGGTACCGGGGAGCTGTTTTTT
TRBV28	-	-	TRBJ1-2	CASSLGGDIYGYTF	TGTGCCAGCAGTTTAGGGGGGGACATCTATGGCTACACCTTC